These T cell receptor beta chains were read from a single sample in a study of T cell responses to AZD1222 COVID-19 vaccine. TCRdb's table, derived via immunoSEQ multiplex PCR, lists solely in-frame clones and lacks some. The table has around 100,000 clones, around nine tenths seen once. Sample: peripheral blood, taken on day 0 of AZD1222 vaccination. Receptors were obtained from an adult in good health. Both conserved end residues are part of each CDR3.

cdr3_aa v_call
CASSIPGSHEQYF TRBV19
CASSQVSGVDTQYF TRBV4-1
CASSRETSEYNEQFF TRBV4-2
CAWSTGPNQPQHF TRBV30
CASSPSTSRRAGELFF TRBV18
CAISELGGRHGYTF TRBV10-3
CASSRRQRRDEQYF TRBV19
CATSDYGQGGSYGYTF TRBV24-1
CASSLGQISYNEQFF TRBV7-6
CASSTDVTGNTIYF TRBV5-6
CASSPQRTGYGYTF TRBV19
CASSHTDRGRGYTF TRBV3-1/TRBV3-2
CASSLAGNVGTEAFF TRBV7-2
CASRPGGSNTGELFF TRBV7-2
CASSPAAGNQPQHF TRBV18
CASSFPMTGPGNTIYF TRBV28
CASSRLTVNTEAFF TRBV5-1
CATTGNQETQYF TRBV6-5
CASSLVVTALNTGELFF TRBV7-6
CASSLAGGQLYEQYF TRBV21-1
CASSMRGTGNTEAFF TRBV19
CASSWTKETQYF TRBV5-6
CASSGNVGADYNSPLHF TRBV5-1
CASSQGGGAKETQYF TRBV4-2
CASSIHRGQPQHF TRBV19
CASSFGVSSPLHF TRBV12-3/TRBV12-4
CASSSGTGQSETQYF TRBV18
CASSVVPLGGYTF TRBV9